The 6 T cell receptor beta chains in this list originate from one sample, sequenced in a study of cytomegalovirus exposure and HLA in healthy donors (dated by TCRdb to about 2017). The method was the immunoSEQ multiplex PCR assay. For the multiplex PCR, a mixture combining 60 forward primers for TCR Vbeta segments and 13 reverse primers for TCR Jbeta segments was used. What TCRdb holds here is the immuneACCESS table cut down to in-frame rearrangements. Part of the clones is not present; checked against another copy, under half of the missing clones reflect an unresolved V gene, and the others are unexplained. This sample is represented by some 120,000 clones; around 72% of them were singletons. Together, the top ten hold 3% to 4% of the sample. The sequencing sample was made of PBMCs. Receptors originate from a man younger than 40 in good health and CMV-seronegative.

The V and J genes are TRBV27 and TRBJ2-6; TRBD1 might be the D (6 bases). Germline CDR1 and CDR2: MNHEY and SMNVEV (reference sequence). The V gene lost 5 bases and the J gene lost 0 bases, with 17 bases spanning the gap. The CDR3 extends over 18 amino acids. CDR3 DNA: TGTGCCAGCAGTCGACAGGTTGCCCTCAGCTCTGGGGCCAACGTCCTGACTTTC. Its protein is CASSRQVALSSGANVLTF.

CDR3 residues: CASSQVWQTNYGYTF. CDR3 bases: TGCGCCAGCAGCCAAGTTTGGCAAACTAACTATGGCTACACCTTC. V and J are TRBV4-1 and TRBJ1-2, with D unresolved. The CDR3 is 15 residues long. Germline lookup yields CDR1 MGHRA and CDR2 YSYEKL. V was clipped by 1 base and J by 0 bases, with 9 bases between them.

The rearrangement joins TRBV5-8 to TRBJ2-5; 8 nucleotides line up with TRBD2. V dropped 3 bases and J dropped 7; count of bases not matched to a gene: 5. Germline loops: CDR1 SGHTS, CDR2 YDEGEE. The CDR3 runs 13 residues. In DNA form, the CDR3 reads TGTGCCAGCAGCTGGGGGCTAGCGGGGACCCAGTACTTC. It yields the protein CASSWGLAGTQYF.

This sequence joins TRBV5-1 and TRBJ2-3; 8 bases are shared with TRBD1. This CDR3 spans 14 amino acids. Trimming removed 4 bases from V and 5 bases from J; junction bases left unmatched: 6. From germline, CDR1 is SGHRS and CDR2 YFSETQ. CDR3 amino acids: CASSPRGQGDTQYF. The CDR3 DNA sequence: TGCGCCAGCAGCCCCAGGGGGCAGGGAGATACGCAGTATTTT. Supplemented by reference TRBV5-1 and TRBJ2-3, the full variable domain reads KAGVTQTPRYLIKTRGQQVTLSCSPISGHRSVSWYQQTPGQGLQFLFEYFSETQRNKGNFPGRFSGRQFSNSRSEMNVSTLELGDSALYLCASSPRGQGDTQYFGPGTRLTVL.

V usage is TRBV13 and J usage is TRBJ2-3, with 8 bases lining up with TRBD1. The CDR3 has 15 amino acids. With 5 bases clipped from V and 6 bases from J, the junction kept 10 bases outside the gene matches. Germline-derived CDR1 and CDR2 are PRHDT and FYEKMQ (reference sequence). The CDR3 here is CASSLGQGEHDTQYF. In nucleotides, the CDR3 is TGTGCCAGCAGCCTCGGACAGGGCGAACACGATACGCAGTATTTT.

The rearrangement joins TRBV7-2 to TRBJ2-1, with 11 bases fitting TRBD2. Germline lookup yields CDR1 SGHTA and CDR2 FQGNSA. This CDR3 contains 15 residues. V was pared by 4 bases and J by 2 bases, with 1 base of the junction left unmatched. CDR3 DNA: TGTGCCAGCAGCTATAGCGGGGGGGCCTACAATGAGCAGTTCTTC. Its translation: CASSYSGGAYNEQFF. Filled out from reference TRBV7-2 and TRBJ2-1, the complete variable domain reads GAGVSQSPSNKVTEKGKDVELRCDPISGHTALYWYRQSLGQGLEFLIYFQGNSAPDKSGLPSDRFSAERTGGSVSTLTIQRTQQEDSAVYLCASSYSGGAYNEQFFGPGTRLTVL.